This T cell receptor beta chain is drawn from a study of T cell responses to AZD1222 COVID-19 vaccine. General study points: Vaccine-related CD4 TCRs covered spike, predominating at 160-218 and 743-854. It was only 6 or 7 AZD1222 recipients who were seropositive at baseline.

Germline CDR1 and CDR2: MNHNS and SASEGT. The CDR3 covers 14 residues. With 5 bases clipped from V and 5 bases from J, the junction kept 3 bases outside the gene matches. As to this clone: Its specificity is not known.

The data were produced by immunoSEQ multiplex PCR, yet TCRdb's version contains in-frame clones alone and is incomplete. The sample lists about 120,000 clones, approximately 88% occurring once. Sequenced material: peripheral blood, taken on day 0 of AZD1222 vaccination. The chain uses TRBV6-1 and TRBJ1-6, with 7 bases fitting TRBD1. The sequence was collected from an adult in good health. The DNA for the CDR3 is TGTGCCAGCAGTCTACAGGGGAATAATTCACCCCTCCACTTT. It specifies CASSLQGNNSPLHF.